The 23 T cell receptor beta chains reported below all come from one sample, sequenced in a study of CD8+CD57+ T cells in acquired aplastic anemia. CD8+CD57+ cell expansion, shown by flow cytometry, had occurred in the patients selected for sequencing. Genomic DNA acted as the template from which TCR beta VDJ combination and CDR3 sequence profiling were carried out. MiXCR, run by TCRdb on the reads, gives a single entry per CDR3 protein. The data show fewer than 200,000 distinct CDR3 sequences, around 48% seen once. The sample comprised sorted CD4+, CD8+, or CD8+CD57+ T cells (not recorded which) from PBMCs. Receptor source: a human donor with aplastic anemia.

The chain recombines TRBV7-3 with TRBJ2-2, with D maybe TRBD1 (5 bases). Between the trimmed V and J ends, which lost 6 bases and 1 base, there was a span of 9 bases. Germline V gene lookup returns CDR1 SGHTA and CDR2 FQGTGA. The CDR3 totals 14 residues. CDR3 DNA: TGTGCCAGCAGGCGACAGAGGAACACCGGGGAGCTGTTTTTT. Its protein is CASRRQRNTGELFF.

This clonotype was seen at least ten times. V is TRBV7-2 and J is TRBJ2-5; 7 nucleotides align to TRBD1. Germline loops: CDR1 SGHTA, CDR2 FQGNSA. Trimming took 5 bases from V and 5 from J; bases not matched to a gene: 11. This CDR3 comprises 15 residues. CDR3 in amino acids: CASSLKRGRGETQYF. In nucleotides, the CDR3 is TGTGCCAGCAGCCTAAAAAGGGGGCGCGGGGAGACCCAGTACTTC.

This clonotype occurred many times. J is TRBJ1-5 and V is TRBV6-5; D gene ambiguous. The V end lost 6 bases, the J end lost 2 bases, and 11 bases lay between the germline ends. This CDR3 has 14 residues. The V gene's germline CDR1 is MNHEY and CDR2 SVGAGI. The CDR3 region is CASSSVRGNQPQHF. In DNA, the CDR3 is TGTGCCAGCAGCTCGGTTCGGGGCAATCAGCCCCAGCATTTT.

In this sample, this clonotype turned up many times. The chain joins TRBV9 to TRBJ1-2, with D perhaps TRBD1 (5 bases). This CDR3 is 15 amino acids long. Germline lookup yields CDR1 SGDLS and CDR2 YYNGEE. Trimming removed 0 bases from V and 3 bases from J, with 12 bases in between. CDR3 region: CASSVAGSGDYGYTF. The CDR3, as DNA: TGTGCCAGCAGCGTAGCAGGGAGTGGAGACTATGGCTACACCTTC.

This clonotype was detected only a few times. The CDR3 DNA reads as TGTGCCAGCGGGGAGAGATACTCACCCCTCCACTTT. Amino acids: CASGERYSPLHF. This chain uses TRBV19 with TRBJ1-6, with unresolved D. The CDR3 is 12 amino acids. Germline values: CDR1 LNHDA, CDR2 SQIVND (reference sequence). Trimming removed 9 bases at V and 10 bases at J, with 13 bases between.

In its sample, this clonotype was seen many times. The chain combines TRBV7-9 with TRBJ2-1; TRBD2 matches at 8 bases. Germline lookup yields CDR1 SEHNR and CDR2 FQNEAQ (reference sequence). The CDR3 extends over 16 amino acids. Trimming removed 5 bases from V and 0 bases from J; junction bases left unmatched: 6. This CDR3 reads CASSPRTSRSYNEQFF. In nucleotides, the CDR3 is TGTGCCAGCAGCCCCCGGACTAGCCGCTCCTACAATGAGCAGTTCTTC.

The table lists this clonotype with a count of one. The chain has TRBV20-1 and TRBJ2-1, with D maybe TRBD2 (6 bases). Trimming cost V 5 bases and J 3 bases, with 17 bases left between them. In germline, CDR1 is DFQATT, CDR2 SNEGSKA (reference sequence). CDR3 length equals 15 residues. Written as DNA, the CDR3 is TGCAGTGCTGGGGATCGAATCGGGAGCTACAATGAGCAGTTCTTC. It specifies CSAGDRIGSYNEQFF.

This clonotype was recorded at least ten times. The chain couples TRBV7-9 to TRBJ2-1, with D possibly TRBD2 on 5 matching bases. The CDR3 runs 16 residues. V gave up 4 bases and J gave up 0 bases, with 13 bases separating them. The V gene's germline CDR1 is SEHNR and CDR2 FQNEAQ (reference sequence). CDR3 protein: CASSSNRGNSYNEQFF. The CDR3, as DNA: TGTGCCAGCAGCTCCAATCGGGGTAACTCCTACAATGAGCAGTTCTTC.

The chain uses TRBV6-1 and TRBJ2-7, with 8 bases that match TRBD1. Germline values: CDR1 MNHNS, CDR2 SASEGT. The CDR3 consists of 18 residues. J was trimmed by 6 bases and V by 5 bases; bases with no gene match: 21. CDR3 sequence: CASSQHRDRFEGVGEQYF. In nucleotides, the CDR3 is TGTGCCAGCAGTCAACACCGGGACAGGTTCGAGGGTGTCGGCGAGCAGTACTTC.

V usage is TRBV25-1 and J usage is TRBJ1-1; 7 nucleotides match TRBD1. This CDR3 is built from 14 residues. Per germline, CDR1 MGHDK and CDR2 SYGVNS. V gave up 3 bases and J gave up 5 bases; unmatched junction bases: 6. The CDR3 reads CASSDPQGKTEAFF. CDR3 sequence (DNA): TGTGCCAGCAGTGATCCACAGGGGAAAACTGAAGCTTTCTTT.

This clonotype was observed once. The rearrangement joins TRBV20-1 to TRBJ2-5; D is ambiguous. The CDR3 is made up of 11 amino acids. Trimming left V 6 bases short and J 7 bases short, with 12 bases between. The germline gives CDR1 DFQATT, CDR2 SNEGSKA (reference sequence). CDR3: CSATIAGTQYF. The DNA for the CDR3 is TGCAGTGCCACTATTGCCGGGACCCAGTACTTC.

Comment on this clonotype: No conserved phenylalanine or tryptophan ends this CDR3, so it is likely a read error. The chain employs TRBV7-3 and TRBJ2-5; 9 bases are a match to TRBD2. From germline, CDR1 is SGHTA and CDR2 FQGTGA. The CDR3 is 11 amino acids. Unmatched junction bases numbered 1, after V lost 8 bases and J lost 6 bases. The CDR3 protein is CASAGGKTQYL. DNA for the CDR3: TGTGCCAGCGCGGGAGGGAAGACCCAGTACCTC.

This clonotype occurred many times. This rearrangement joins TRBV20-1 to TRBJ1-2, with TRBD1 identical over 9 bases. The germline V gene has CDR1 DFQATT and CDR2 SNEGSKA (reference sequence). With 5 bases clipped from V and 8 bases from J, the junction kept 9 bases outside the gene matches. The CDR3 sequence is 13 residues long. CDR3 sequence reads: CSAPPGQGEGYTF. The CDR3 coding sequence is TGCAGTGCTCCCCCGGGACAGGGAGAAGGCTACACCTTC.

This clonotype has a count of ten or more. The genes are TRBV6-1 and TRBJ2-5; 7 nucleotides line up with TRBD1. With 7 bases clipped from V and 5 bases from J, the junction kept 10 bases outside the gene matches. From germline, CDR1 is MNHNS and CDR2 SASEGT. CDR3 length: 14 amino acids. The CDR3 loop reads CASNKDRLSETQYF. As DNA, the CDR3 is TGTGCCAGCAACAAGGACAGGTTGTCGGAGACCCAGTACTTC.

This clonotype came up many times. The V and J genes are TRBV5-1 and TRBJ2-3; D may be TRBD1 (6 bases). V lost 3 bases and J lost 6, with 17 bases in between. The CDR3 has 15 amino acids. Germline-derived CDR1 and CDR2 are SGHRS and YFSETQ. CDR3 amino acids: CASSSRQVPGDTQYF. Written as DNA, the CDR3 is TGCGCCAGCAGCTCTCGACAGGTTCCCGGGGATACGCAGTATTTT.

The V call is TRBV29-1, the J call TRBJ2-1; D gene unclear. This CDR3 is 12 amino acids long. Germline loops: CDR1 SQVTM, CDR2 ANQGSEA. V was trimmed by 3 bases and J by 7 bases, leaving 10 bases between them. The CDR3, as DNA: TGCAGCGTTGAGGCGAACAGTAATGAGCAGTTCTTC. This gives the protein CSVEANSNEQFF.

As concerns this clonotype: A much bigger clone sits one base away, suggesting this may be a read error. This chain joins TRBV19 and TRBJ2-1; 8 bases match TRBD2. Germline values: CDR1 LNHDA, CDR2 SQIVND (reference sequence). With 3 bases clipped from V and 0 bases from J, the junction kept 7 bases outside the gene matches. The CDR3 has 17 residues. The CDR3 reads CASSMTFRGGSYNEQFF. CDR3 bases: TGTGCCAGTAGTATGACCTTTCGGGGGGGCTCCTACAATGAGCAGTTCTTC.

This chain joins TRBV29-1 and TRBJ1-4; the D is unclear. Germline CDR1 SQVTM, CDR2 ANQGSEA. Trimming removed 1 base at V and 11 bases at J, with 11 bases between. The CDR3 is 12 amino acids. The CDR3 reads CSVEASRGKLFF. The CDR3 bases are TGCAGCGTTGAAGCAAGCCGTGGGAAACTGTTTTTT. Looking up the rest from reference TRBV29-1 and TRBJ1-4 gives the full variable domain: SAVISQKPSRDICQRGTSLTIQCQVDSQVTMMFWYRQQPGQSLTLIATANQGSEATYESGFVIDKFPISRPNLTFSTLTVSNMSPEDSSIYLCSVEASRGKLFFGSGTQLSVL.

This clonotype was counted between two and nine times. This chain uses TRBV19 with TRBJ2-3; 12 bases align to TRBD2. V was clipped by 2 bases and J by 5 bases; unmatched bases: 2. Germline CDR1 and CDR2: LNHDA and SQIVND (reference sequence). This CDR3 contains 15 residues. CDR3 in amino acids: CASSIKGLAGDTQYF. In DNA form, the CDR3 reads TGTGCCAGTAGTATAAAGGGACTAGCGGGAGATACGCAGTATTTT.

The rearrangement uses TRBV7-9 and TRBJ2-7, with 7 nucleotides matching TRBD1. Looked up from germline, CDR1 is SEHNR and CDR2 is FQNEAQ (reference sequence). V lost 4 bases to trimming and J lost 6 bases; unmatched junction nucleotides: 12. The CDR3 spans 15 residues. In nucleotides, the CDR3 is TGTGCCAGCAGCTCACCAGGGGGATCTACCGGCGAGCAGTACTTC. Its protein product is CASSSPGGSTGEQYF.

Regarding this clonotype: A much larger clone lies a single base off, so this may be a read error. The rearrangement links TRBV5-1 to TRBJ2-2; 8 bases are a match to TRBD2. With 4 bases clipped from V and 5 bases from J, the junction kept 7 bases outside the gene matches. Germline V gives CDR1 SGHRS, CDR2 YFSETQ. The CDR3 extends over 15 amino acids. CDR3 region: CASSRTSSETGELFF. The CDR3 nucleotides read TGCGCCAGCAGCAGGACTAGCTCGGAGACCGGGGAGCTGTTTTTT. Looking up the rest from reference TRBV5-1 and TRBJ2-2 gives the full variable domain: KAGVTQTPRYLIKTRGQQVTLSCSPISGHRSVSWYQQTPGQGLQFLFEYFSETQRNKGNFPGRFSGRQFSNSRSEMNVSTLELGDSALYLCASSRTSSETGELFFGEGSRLTVL.

This clonotype was seen once. The chain uses TRBV2 and TRBJ2-5, with 11 bases identical to TRBD2. Germline CDR1 SNHLY, CDR2 FYNNEI. The CDR3 is made up of 15 amino acids. Trimming at V came to 3 bases and at J to 4 bases, leaving 4 bases not matched to a gene. The chain's CDR3 is CASSETSGDGETQYF. Here the CDR3 DNA reads TGTGCCAGCAGTGAGACTAGCGGGGACGGAGAGACCCAGTACTTC.

This chain uses TRBV30 with TRBJ2-1; 10 bases match TRBD2. The CDR3 has 16 amino acids. V shed 0 bases, J shed 7 bases, and the junction held 9 bases outside the gene matches. CDR1 and CDR2 (germline): GTSNPN, SVGIG (reference sequence). This CDR3 reads CAWSVPTSGVLNEQFF. The CDR3 nucleotides are TGTGCCTGGAGTGTACCAACTAGCGGGGTTTTGAATGAGCAGTTCTTC.